This TCR beta chain was profiled in a study of shared clonotypes between healthy human individuals. This CDR3 spans 14 amino acids. The V and J ends lost 4 bases and 9 bases respectively, with 17 bases between them. Germline V gene lookup returns CDR1 SGHRS and CDR2 YFSETQ. The repertoire was sequenced with immunoSEQ multiplex PCR; TCRdb's copy has only in-frame clones and lacks some. The sample has some 490,000 clones; 81% are singletons. This chain connects TRBV5-1 to TRBJ2-1, with a possible D match to TRBD2 (6 bases). Sample: PBMCs. This receptor was obtained from a woman between 40 and 50 years old in good health. Some clones in this sample may be carry-over from other donors' samples. In DNA form, the CDR3 reads TGCGCCAGCAGCACGACTAGTTTTGAACTTGAGCAGTTCTTC. Translation: CASSTTSFELEQFF.